What follows are 19 T cell receptor beta chains derived from one specimen sequenced in a study of T cell responses to AZD1222 COVID-19 vaccine. Method: immunoSEQ multiplex PCR; TCRdb's copy keeps in-frame clones and lacks some. Seen here are more than 95,000 clones, more than 85% observed once, and the top ten hold about 5%. The specimen comprised peripheral blood, sampled on day 0 of AZD1222 vaccination. Receptors were obtained from an adult in good health.

The rearrangement uses TRBV15 and TRBJ1-3, with a possible D match to TRBD1 (5 bases). There are 17 residues in the CDR3. V dropped 2 bases and J dropped 0 bases, with 14 bases sitting between them. Germline CDR1 is LNHNV and CDR2 is YYDKDF (reference sequence). The CDR3 sequence is CATSRKAGSLSGNTIYF. CDR3 nucleotide sequence: TGTGCCACCAGCAGAAAGGCAGGGTCGCTCTCTGGAAACACCATATATTTT.

The rearrangement uses TRBV3-1 (or the pseudogene TRBV3-2) and TRBJ2-7; 11 bases map to TRBD2. There are 15 residues in the CDR3. Trimming cost V 3 bases and J 3 bases; bases outside gene matches: 4. The germline CDR1 and CDR2 sequences are LGHDT and YNNKEL (reference sequence). In DNA, the CDR3 is TGTGCCAGCAGCCAGATACTAGCGGGAGACTACGAGCAGTACTTC. It is translated as CASSQILAGDYEQYF.

V and J are TRBV2 and TRBJ2-1; 7 bases fit TRBD2. J gave up 0 bases and V 7 bases, and 6 bases lay outside the gene matches. Germline V CDR1 and CDR2: SNHLY, FYNNEI. CDR3 size: 15 residues. CDR3 DNA: TGTGCCAGCATGGATAGCGGGCACTCCTACAATGAGCAGTTCTTC. It translates to CASMDSGHSYNEQFF.

The chain has TRBV20-1 and TRBJ2-3; D is unclear. CDR1 is DFQATT and CDR2 is SNEGSKA in the germline V gene (reference sequence). This CDR3 has 11 residues. Trimming removed 5 bases at V and 10 bases at J, with 13 bases between. The CDR3 DNA sequence: TGCAGTGCTCCTTTTGGCAGAGCGCAGTATTTT. The encoded protein is CSAPFGRAQYF.

V and J are TRBV27 and TRBJ2-7; 12 bases align to TRBD1. There are 15 residues in the CDR3. CDR1 is MNHEY and CDR2 is SMNVEV in the germline V gene (reference sequence). V trimming: 5 bases; J trimming: 7 bases; junction bases outside the gene matches: 9. The CDR3 sequence: CASSRPGQGAREQYF. The DNA for the CDR3 is TGTGCCAGCAGTCGCCCGGGACAGGGGGCCAGGGAGCAGTACTTC.

This chain connects TRBV7-9 to TRBJ2-1; D call uncertain. CDR1 SEHNR and CDR2 FQNEAQ come from the germline V gene (reference sequence). Trimming stripped 2 bases from V and 8 bases from J, with 10 bases between. This CDR3 spans 13 amino acids. The CDR3 here is CASSLLIADEQFF. The DNA of the CDR3 is TGTGCCAGCAGCTTATTGATTGCCGATGAGCAGTTCTTC.

The rearrangement uses TRBV5-6 and TRBJ1-4, with a tentative D call TRBD1 (5 bases). Germline V gene lookup returns CDR1 SGHDT and CDR2 YYEEEE. With 5 bases removed from V and 12 bases from J, the gap between germline ends came to 20 bases. The CDR3 contains 14 residues. The CDR3 nucleotides read TGTGCCAGCAGATCGACAGCACTCGGTTTGGAACTGTTTTTT. Amino acid sequence: CASRSTALGLELFF.

J is TRBJ1-1 and V is TRBV2, with TRBD1 identical over 10 bases. The germline V gene encodes CDR1 SNHLY and CDR2 FYNNEI. CDR3 size: 13 residues. Trimming cost V 4 bases and J 11 bases; bases outside gene matches: 7. CDR3 loop: CASSVVGQGVAFF. CDR3 bases: TGTGCCAGCAGTGTGGTAGGACAGGGGGTGGCTTTCTTT.

V gene TRBV5-8 combines with J gene TRBJ1-3; unclear D gene. CDR3 size: 15 residues. V lost 1 base, J lost 4 bases, and 12 bases lay in between. CDR1 is SGHTS and CDR2 is YDEGEE in the germline V gene. The CDR3: CASSLQPHSGNTIYF. CDR3 nucleotide sequence: TGTGCCAGCAGCTTGCAGCCCCACTCAGGAAACACCATATATTTT.

The chain joins TRBV5-1 to TRBJ2-6; maybe TRBD1 (6 bases). Looked up from germline, CDR1 is SGHRS and CDR2 is YFSETQ. The V and J ends lost 5 bases and 0 bases respectively, with 9 bases between them. This CDR3 is built from 15 residues. Here the CDR3 DNA reads TGCGCCAGCAGGGGGGCTAACTCTGGGGCCAACGTCCTGACTTTC. It encodes CASRGANSGANVLTF.

The chain combines TRBV19 with TRBJ1-4; D is uncertain. The ends were cut back, 6 bases at V and 0 bases at J, with 5 bases in the middle. This CDR3 spans 13 amino acids. Germline values: CDR1 LNHDA, CDR2 SQIVND (reference sequence). The CDR3 nucleotides are TGTGCCAGTAGCGGCACAACTAATGAAAAACTGTTTTTT. As protein: CASSGTTNEKLFF.

This clone was seen just once. This chain connects TRBV6-2 or TRBV6-3 to TRBJ2-5, with D perhaps assigned TRBD1 or TRBD2 (5 bases each). V lost 6 bases to trimming and J lost 0 bases, with 8 bases between them. CDR3 size: 13 residues. Germline lookup yields CDR1 MNHEY and CDR2 SVGEGT. The CDR3 region is CASSRDHQETQYF. DNA for the CDR3: TGTGCCAGCAGCCGGGACCACCAAGAGACCCAGTACTTC.

The chain recombines TRBV9 with TRBJ1-3, with D possibly matching TRBD1 (5 bases). The CDR3 sequence is 15 residues long. CDR1 SGDLS and CDR2 YYNGEE come from the germline V gene. Trimming took 5 bases from V and 0 from J, leaving 12 bases between them. The DNA of the CDR3 is TGTGCCAGCAGTGTTGGTGGGGGCTCTGGAAACACCATATATTTT. It translates to CASSVGGGSGNTIYF.

The V gene is TRBV11-3, the J gene TRBJ1-2, with D possibly matching TRBD1 (5 bases). CDR1 is SGHNT, CDR2 YENEEA, per germline. The CDR3 spans 15 residues. The V gene lost 5 bases and the J gene lost 2 bases, with 15 bases spanning the gap. CDR3 loop: CASSPRAGQNYGYTF. The CDR3 coding sequence is TGTGCCAGCAGCCCCAGAGCAGGACAAAACTATGGCTACACCTTC. Together with reference TRBV11-3 and TRBJ1-2, the CDR3 gives the full variable domain: EAGVVQSPRYKIIEKKQPVAFWCNPISGHNTLYWYLQNLGQGPELLIRYENEEAVDDSQLPKDRFSAERLKGVDSTLKIQPAELGDSAVYLCASSPRAGQNYGYTFGSGTRLTVV.

The chain recombines TRBV7-9 with TRBJ2-5; 7 bases are shared with TRBD2. Germline assignment: CDR1 SEHNR and CDR2 FQNEAQ (reference sequence). This CDR3 has 17 amino acids. Germline trimming cut 4 bases from V and 1 base from J; bases unmatched to any gene: 12. The CDR3 DNA follows: TGTGCCAGCAGCTCAATCACCGGGACTACTTCCCAAGAGACCCAGTACTTC. Protein: CASSSITGTTSQETQYF.

This chain uses TRBV27 with TRBJ2-5; D unresolved. Trimming left V 6 bases short and J 1 base short, with 9 bases between. This CDR3 has 13 amino acids. CDR1 and CDR2 from the germline V gene are MNHEY and SMNVEV (reference sequence). This chain's CDR3 is CASRRRVQETQYF. For the CDR3, the DNA is TGTGCCAGCAGACGAAGAGTCCAAGAGACCCAGTACTTC.

This sequence joins TRBV18 and TRBJ2-7, with TRBD2 matching over 9 bases. V gave up 6 bases and J gave up 6 bases; unmatched junction bases: 9. The CDR3 consists of 14 residues. Germline V lookup: CDR1 KGHSH, CDR2 LQKENI. The CDR3 DNA follows: TGTGCCAGCTCCCCGAGCGGGAGGCGTTCCGAGCAGTACTTC. Protein: CASSPSGRRSEQYF.

The CDR3 sequence is CASSLGVGVNTEAFF. The CDR3 DNA reads as TGCGCCAGCAGCTTGGGCGTGGGCGTGAACACTGAAGCTTTCTTT. The V call is TRBV5-1, the J call TRBJ1-1; D uncertain. Germline CDR1 is SGHRS and CDR2 is YFSETQ. The CDR3 is 15 amino acids. Trimming removed 0 bases at V and 0 bases at J, with 9 bases between.

This clone occurred once. This sequence joins TRBV14 and TRBJ2-7, with a tentative D call TRBD2 (5 bases). Germline CDR1 SGHDN, CDR2 FVKESK. Trimming took 3 bases from V and 5 from J, leaving 8 bases between them. CDR3 length: 12 amino acids. CDR3 residues: CASSHGGHEQYF. CDR3 DNA sequence: TGTGCCAGCAGCCACGGAGGACACGAGCAGTACTTC.